This T cell receptor (beta chain) was retrieved from a study of control samples from healthy donors and cancer patients. The repertoire was sequenced with immunoSEQ multiplex PCR; TCRdb's copy has only in-frame clones and lacks some. Reported are approximately 190,000 clones; the ten largest clones contain about 2.2%. The sample comprised blood. The sequence was collected from a woman aged 30 to 39 in good health.

CDR3 nucleotide sequence: TGTGCCAGCTCACTCACAGGGTACGAAGAGACCCAGTACTTC. It yields the protein CASSLTGYEETQYF. This rearrangement joins TRBV18 to TRBJ2-5, with D perhaps TRBD1 (6 bases). The CDR3 spans 14 residues. The V end lost 4 bases, the J end lost 3 bases, and 12 bases lay between the germline ends. Looked up from germline, CDR1 is KGHSH and CDR2 is LQKENI.